A single sample is the source of the 17 T cell receptor beta chains below, sequenced in a study of early T cells in non-severe SARS-CoV-2 infection (dated by TCRdb to the early 2020s). Libraries were built with 5' RACE. The data were produced on a NextSeq 500. Starting from the raw public reads, TCRdb applied fastp trimming at Q25, assembled clones with MiXCR and retained in-frame beta chains. Each record represents a unique CDR3 protein, reported with the most common genes and DNA among its rows. The sample table lists about 35,000 distinct CDR3 sequences, less than 7% of them with a count of one. Roughly 4.4% of the sample rests with the top ten. The specimen was whole blood, collected at baseline. The receptors originated from an adult who was a healthcare worker with PCR-confirmed SARS-CoV-2 infection or an uninfected control (not recorded which).

This clonotype has ten or more counts. J is TRBJ2-1 and V is TRBV10-3; possibly TRBD2 for D (5 bases). CDR1 and CDR2 from the germline V gene are ENHRY and SYGVKD. This CDR3 has 13 residues. The germline V and J ends were trimmed by 0 bases and 8 bases, with 8 bases remaining between them. The CDR3 coding sequence is TGTGCCATCAGTGAGTCGAGGGCAGATGAGCAGTTCTTC. This gives the protein CAISESRADEQFF.

V and J are TRBV5-6 and TRBJ2-7; TRBD2 aligns across 7 bases. CDR1 SGHDT and CDR2 YYEEEE come from the germline V gene. CDR3 length: 14 amino acids. With V trimmed by 3 bases and J by 6 bases, 9 bases remained unmatched. This chain's CDR3 is CASSSPRDYPEQYF. The CDR3, as DNA: TGTGCCAGCAGCTCCCCCCGGGACTACCCCGAGCAGTACTTC.

This clonotype appeared many times. The V and J genes are TRBV19 and TRBJ2-3, with D hard to call. The V and J ends lost 11 bases and 8 bases respectively, with 14 bases between them. In germline, CDR1 is LNHDA, CDR2 SQIVND (reference sequence). The CDR3 sequence is 11 residues long. CDR3 loop: CACSPGFTQYF. The DNA for the CDR3 is TGTGCCTGCTCGCCGGGCTTTACGCAGTATTTT.

This clonotype was seen a handful of times. The rearrangement links TRBV5-5 to TRBJ2-7, with a tentative D call TRBD1 (6 bases). This CDR3 has 14 amino acids. Trimming left V 4 bases short and J 6 bases short, with 17 bases between. CDR1 and CDR2 (germline): SGHKS, YYEKEE (reference sequence). Here the CDR3 reads CASSDRLGALEQYF. CDR3 in DNA: TGTGCCAGCAGCGACAGGCTCGGGGCCCTCGAGCAGTACTTC.

This clonotype was seen ten or more times. In DNA, the CDR3 is TGTGCCAGCAGTTACAACTCAGAGGGACGCAATCAGCCCCAGCATTTT. Amino acids: CASSYNSEGRNQPQHF. The chain joins TRBV6-5 to TRBJ1-5, with D perhaps matching TRBD1 (5 bases). Trimming cost V 2 bases and J 2 bases, with 13 bases left between them. The CDR3 runs to 16 residues. Germline V gives CDR1 MNHEY, CDR2 SVGAGI.

V and J are TRBV13 and TRBJ1-2; D not resolved. The germline V gene encodes CDR1 PRHDT and CDR2 FYEKMQ (reference sequence). The CDR3 loop spans 12 amino acids. The V and J ends lost 5 bases and 8 bases respectively, with 12 bases between them. The CDR3 nucleotides read TGTGCCAGCAGCCAAGGAGGGCGCGGCTACACCTTC. This gives the protein CASSQGGRGYTF.

The chain recombines TRBV20-1 with TRBJ1-5; D remains ambiguous. Germline CDR1 and CDR2: DFQATT and SNEGSKA (reference sequence). The CDR3 runs to 13 residues. The V end lost 0 bases, the J end lost 1 base, and 4 bases lay between the germline ends. The CDR3 here is CSAREWSNQPQHF. In DNA, the CDR3 is TGCAGTGCTAGAGAGTGGAGCAATCAGCCCCAGCATTTT.

This clonotype was observed at least ten times. This sequence joins TRBV20-1 and TRBJ2-1, with 8 bases aligning to TRBD1. The junction had 7 bases not matched to a gene; V was cut back by 5 bases and J by 7 bases. Germline V gene lookup returns CDR1 DFQATT and CDR2 SNEGSKA (reference sequence). The CDR3 runs to 13 residues. As DNA, the CDR3 is TGCAGTGCTGCAGACAGGGGCCCGAATGAGCAGTTCTTC. This sequence encodes CSAADRGPNEQFF.

CDR3 residues: CASSGLADTSPGQNIQYF. For the CDR3, the DNA is TGCGCCAGCAGCGGACTAGCGGACACTTCTCCGGGGCAAAACATTCAGTACTTC. V usage is TRBV5-1 and J usage is TRBJ2-4, with 10 bases that match TRBD2. The CDR3 is 18 amino acids. CDR1 and CDR2 from the germline V gene are SGHRS and YFSETQ. V lost 4 bases and J lost 5; bases outside the gene matches: 15.

This clonotype was picked up many times. The rearrangement joins TRBV20-1 to TRBJ2-7, with 7 bases fitting TRBD2. The length of the CDR3 is 16 residues. The V gene end was trimmed by 5 bases and the J gene end by 3 bases; junction bases not matched to a gene: 16. The germline CDR1 and CDR2 sequences are DFQATT and SNEGSKA (reference sequence). CDR3 coding DNA: TGCAGTGCTCCCAGTGCCGGACTGGGCGGGAGCTACGAGCAGTACTTC. It yields the protein CSAPSAGLGGSYEQYF.

This clonotype was observed many times. The chain has TRBV27 and TRBJ1-4; D gene uncertain. The CDR3 consists of 15 residues. Germline CDR1 is MNHEY and CDR2 is SMNVEV (reference sequence). The V end lost 5 bases, the J end lost 3 bases, and 13 bases lay between the germline ends. In nucleotides, the CDR3 is TGTGCCAGCAGTCCTCAGGCCCGCGCTAATGAAAAACTGTTTTTT. Translating gives CASSPQARANEKLFF.

This clonotype showed up many times. J is TRBJ2-1 and V is TRBV7-8, with 13 bases identical to TRBD2. CDR3 length: 15 residues. V was pared by 6 bases and J by 7 bases, with 6 bases of the junction left unmatched. Per germline, CDR1 SGHVS and CDR2 FQNEAQ. The CDR3 sequence: CASRLAGGPQNEQFF. The CDR3, as DNA: TGTGCCAGCAGACTAGCGGGAGGGCCTCAGAATGAGCAGTTCTTC.

This clonotype was recorded at least ten times. The V gene is TRBV29-1, the J gene TRBJ2-7; no definite D call. Germline loops: CDR1 SQVTM, CDR2 ANQGSEA. The V end lost 1 base, the J end lost 0 bases, and 7 bases lay between the germline ends. This CDR3 is built from 13 residues. CDR3 in DNA: TGCAGCGTTGAAGGGCAGGCCTCCTACGAGCAGTACTTC. Translating it yields CSVEGQASYEQYF.

The sample holds a few counts of this clonotype. The chain links TRBV7-9 to TRBJ2-7; 10 nucleotides line up with TRBD2. The V and J ends lost 8 bases and 6 bases, in that order; junction bases with no gene match: 13. This CDR3 region has 15 residues. The germline V gene encodes CDR1 SEHNR and CDR2 FQNEAQ (reference sequence). The CDR3 loop is CASEWRLAGAVEQYF. As DNA, the CDR3 is TGTGCCAGCGAGTGGCGTCTAGCGGGAGCAGTCGAGCAGTACTTC.

This clonotype came up many times. The CDR3 here is CASSQDSGAVGANVLTF. CDR3 nucleotides: TGCGCCAGCAGCCAAGATTCAGGGGCAGTTGGGGCCAACGTCCTGACTTTC. The chain carries TRBV4-3 and TRBJ2-6; tentatively, D is TRBD1 (6 bases). CDR3 length equals 17 residues. Looked up from germline, CDR1 is LGHNA and CDR2 is YSLEER. V shed 0 bases and J shed 3 bases, with 12 bases lying between them.

This clonotype has a count of ten or more. The CDR3 loop is CASSSRSVYTQYF. The CDR3 DNA sequence: TGTGCCAGCAGCTCCCGGTCGGTCTATACGCAGTATTTT. The chain has TRBV5-6 and TRBJ2-3; D ambiguous. V was trimmed by 3 bases and J by 7 bases, leaving 12 bases between them. Germline V gives CDR1 SGHDT, CDR2 YYEEEE. This CDR3 is built from 13 residues.

This clonotype was seen at least ten times. This chain links TRBV20-1 with TRBJ2-7; TRBD2 matches 12 bases. CDR1 and CDR2 (germline): DFQATT, SNEGSKA (reference sequence). The trim removed 6 bases at V and 3 bases at J, leaving 12 bases unmatched. The CDR3 is made up of 16 amino acids. CDR3 region: CSAGEPSGRVIYEQYF. CDR3 in DNA: TGCAGTGCCGGGGAGCCTAGCGGGAGGGTAATCTACGAGCAGTACTTC.